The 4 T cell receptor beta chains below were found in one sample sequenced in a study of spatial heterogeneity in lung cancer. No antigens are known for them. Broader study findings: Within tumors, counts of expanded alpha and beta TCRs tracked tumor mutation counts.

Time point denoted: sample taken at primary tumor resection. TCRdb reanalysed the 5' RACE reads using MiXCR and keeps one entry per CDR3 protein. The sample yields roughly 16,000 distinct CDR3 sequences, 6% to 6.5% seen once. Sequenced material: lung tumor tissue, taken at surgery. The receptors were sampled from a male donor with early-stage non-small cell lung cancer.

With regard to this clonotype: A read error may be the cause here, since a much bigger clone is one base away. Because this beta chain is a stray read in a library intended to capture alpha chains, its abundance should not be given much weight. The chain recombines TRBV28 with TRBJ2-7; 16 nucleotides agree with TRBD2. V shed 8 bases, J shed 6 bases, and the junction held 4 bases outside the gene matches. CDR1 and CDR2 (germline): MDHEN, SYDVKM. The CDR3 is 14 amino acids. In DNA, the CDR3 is TGTGCCAGCGGGACTAGCGGGGGGGTCGGCGAGCAGTACTTC. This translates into CASGTSGGVGEQYF.

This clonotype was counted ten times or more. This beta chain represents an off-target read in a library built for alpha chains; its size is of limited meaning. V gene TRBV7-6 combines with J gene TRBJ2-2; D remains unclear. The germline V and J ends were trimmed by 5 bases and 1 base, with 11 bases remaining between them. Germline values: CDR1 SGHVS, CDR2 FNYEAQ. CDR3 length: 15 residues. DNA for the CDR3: TGTGCCAGCAGCCCGAGAACTAAGAACACCGGGGAGCTGTTTTTT. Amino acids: CASSPRTKNTGELFF. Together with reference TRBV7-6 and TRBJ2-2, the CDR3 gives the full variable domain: GAGVSQSPRYKVTKRGQDVALRCDPISGHVSLYWYRQALGQGPEFLTYFNYEAQQDKSGLPNDRFSAERPEGSISTLTIQRTEQRDSAMYRCASSPRTKNTGELFFGEGSRLTVL.

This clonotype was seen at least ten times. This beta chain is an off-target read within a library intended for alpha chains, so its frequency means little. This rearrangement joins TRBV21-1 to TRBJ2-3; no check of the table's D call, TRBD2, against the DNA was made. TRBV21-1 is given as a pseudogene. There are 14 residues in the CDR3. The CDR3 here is CASRGLAGSDTQYF. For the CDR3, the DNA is TGTGCCAGCAGGGGACTAGCGGGGTCAGATACGCAGTATTTT.

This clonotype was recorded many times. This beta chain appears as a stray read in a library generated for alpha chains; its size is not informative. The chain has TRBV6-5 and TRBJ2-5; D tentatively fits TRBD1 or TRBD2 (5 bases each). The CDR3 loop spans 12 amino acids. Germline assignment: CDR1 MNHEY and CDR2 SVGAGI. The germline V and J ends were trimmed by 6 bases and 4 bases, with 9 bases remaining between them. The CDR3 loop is CASRGTAETQYF. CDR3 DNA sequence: TGTGCCAGCAGGGGGACGGCAGAGACCCAGTACTTC.